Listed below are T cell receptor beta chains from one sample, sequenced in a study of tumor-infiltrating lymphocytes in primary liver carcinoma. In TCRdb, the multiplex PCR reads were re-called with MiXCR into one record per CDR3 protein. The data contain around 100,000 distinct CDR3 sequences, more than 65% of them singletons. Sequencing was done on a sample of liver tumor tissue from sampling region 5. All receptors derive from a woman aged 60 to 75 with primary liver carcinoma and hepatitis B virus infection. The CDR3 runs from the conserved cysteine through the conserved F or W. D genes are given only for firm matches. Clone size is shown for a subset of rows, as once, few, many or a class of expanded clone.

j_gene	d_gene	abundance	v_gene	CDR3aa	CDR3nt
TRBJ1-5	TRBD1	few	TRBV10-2	CASRRDRDDQPQHF	TGCGCCAGCAGACGGGACAGGGATGATCAGCCCCAACATTTT
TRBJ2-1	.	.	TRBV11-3	CASSPWGYNEQFF	TGTGCCAGCAGCCCCTGGGGCTACAATGAGCAGTTCTTC
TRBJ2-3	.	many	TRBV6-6	CASRDTDTQYF	TGTGCCAGCAGGGACACAGATACGCAGTATTTT
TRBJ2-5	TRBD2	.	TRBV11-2	CACSLEYGGGKTQYF	TGTGCCTGCAGCTTAGAGTACGGGGGGGGGAAGACCCAGTACTTT
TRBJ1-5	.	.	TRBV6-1	CASSEICGHSIQPQHF	TGTGCCAGCAGTGAAATATGTGGGCATAGCATTCAGCCCCAGCATTTT
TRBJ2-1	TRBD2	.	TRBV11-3	CTSSLGRGEWGVDGQFF	TGTACCAGCAGCTTAGGCCGGGGGGAGTGGGGTGTCGATGGGCAGTTCTTC
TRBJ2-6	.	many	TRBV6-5	CASSLDRPDSGANVLTF	TGTGCCAGCAGTCTTGACAGGCCCGACTCTGGGGCCAACGTCCTGACTTTC
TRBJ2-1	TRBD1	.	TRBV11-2	CASSLTHGQGYRGEQSF	TGTGCCAGCAGCCTAACCCACGGACAGGGATACAGGGGTGAGCAGTCCTTC
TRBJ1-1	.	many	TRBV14	CASSQGLRNTEAFF	TGTGCCAGCAGCCAAGGTCTCCGGAACACTGAAGCTTTCTTT
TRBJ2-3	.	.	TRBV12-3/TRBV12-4	CASSLQTVQSQYF	TGTGCCAGCAGTTTACAGACGGTTCAGTCCCAGTATTTT
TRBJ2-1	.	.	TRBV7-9	CASSQGRDDEQFF	TGTGCCAGCAGCCAGGGGCGGGACGATGAGCAGTTCTTC
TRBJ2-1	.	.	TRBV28	CVSSPGRHGASEQFF	TGTGTCAGCAGCCCTGGGAGGCACGGGGCTAGTGAGCAGTTCTTC
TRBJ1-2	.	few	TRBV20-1	CSASVGIQRNGYTF	TGCAGTGCTAGCGTGGGAATCCAGCGCAATGGCTACACCTTC
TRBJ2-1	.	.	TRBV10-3	CAISHGPVYNKQFF	TGTGCCATCAGCCACGGACCTGTTTACAATAAGCAGTTCTTC
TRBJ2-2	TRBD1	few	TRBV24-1	CATSEGTVTTGELFF	TGTGCCACCAGTGAGGGGACAGTGACCACCGGGGAGCTGTTTTTT
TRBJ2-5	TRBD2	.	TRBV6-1	CARSEVGGSLNTQYF	TGTGCCAGGAGTGAAGTCGGCGGGAGCTTGAACACCCAGTACTTC
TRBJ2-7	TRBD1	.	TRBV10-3	CATWTGAYKQHF	TGTGCCACCTGGACAGGGGCCTACAAGCAGCACTTC
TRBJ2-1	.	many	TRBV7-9	CASSPRAAGSYNEQFF	TGTGCCAGCAGCCCGAGAGCGGCTGGCTCCTACAATGAGCAGTTCTTC
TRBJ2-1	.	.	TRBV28	CASSPLGGGDYNEQFF	TGTGCCAGCAGTCCTTTGGGGGGCGGGGACTACAATGAGCAGTTCTTC
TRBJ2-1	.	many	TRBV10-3	CAISGFDVSYNEQFF	TGTGCCATCAGTGGGTTTGATGTTTCCTACAATGAGCAGTTCTTC
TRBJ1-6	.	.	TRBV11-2	CASSTQQDAGISHLHF	TGTGCCAGTAGCACCCAACAGGACGCAGGGATTTCACACCTCCACTTT
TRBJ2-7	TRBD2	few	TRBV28	CASRRTSGYYEQYF	TGTGCCAGCAGAAGGACTAGCGGATACTACGAGCAGTACTTC
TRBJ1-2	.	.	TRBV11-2	CASSLTHGGDGYTF	TGTGCCAGCAGCTTGACACATGGGGGGGATGGCTACACCTTC
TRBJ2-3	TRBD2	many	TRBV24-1	CATSDSAGGPRDTQYF	TGTGCCACCAGTGATTCAGCGGGAGGGCCGAGAGATACGCAGTATTTT
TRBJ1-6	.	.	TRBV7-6	CARSLRGGRGSYNSPLHF	TGTGCCCGCAGCTTACGGGGTGGCAGAGGCTCCTATAATTCACCCCTCCACTTT
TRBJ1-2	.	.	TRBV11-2	CASSLTIQGDGGYAF	TGTGCCAGCAGCTTAACAATACAGGGAGATGGCGGTTACGCCTTC
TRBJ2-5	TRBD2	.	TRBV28	CASSGFGAGEETQYF	TGTGCCAGCAGTGGGTTCGGGGCGGGAGAAGAGACCCAGTACTTC
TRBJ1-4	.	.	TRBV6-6	CASSNSGLKREKLFF	TGTGCTAGCAGTAACTCGGGACTAAAAAGAGAAAAACTGTTTTTT
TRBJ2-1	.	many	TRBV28	CASSDGMRYNEQFF	TGTGCCAGCAGTGACGGGATGCGGTACAATGAGCAGTTCTTC
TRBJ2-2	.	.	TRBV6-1	CASSEDNRRESGELFF	TGTGCCAGCAGTGAAGATAACAGGAGAGAATCCGGGGAGCTGTTTTTT
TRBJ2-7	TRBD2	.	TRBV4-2	CAGSLGLAGANEKYF	TGTGCCGGCAGCCTGGGACTAGCGGGAGCCAACGAGAAGTACTTC
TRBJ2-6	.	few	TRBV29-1	CSAGGAGSSGANVLTF	TGCAGCGCTGGCGGGGCCGGGAGCTCTGGGGCCAACGTCCTGACTTTC
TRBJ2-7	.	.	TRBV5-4	CASGLGAGGYEQYF	TGTGCCAGCGGTTTGGGGGCAGGGGGGTACGAGCAGTACTTC
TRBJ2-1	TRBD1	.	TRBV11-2	CASSFSGPGQGPGEQLF	TGTGCCAGCAGCTTCTCCGGCCCGGGACAGGGGCCCGGTGAGCAGCTCTTC
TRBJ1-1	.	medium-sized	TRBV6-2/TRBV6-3	CASSLRRGKAFF	TGTGCCAGCAGTTTACGGAGAGGAAAAGCTTTCTTT
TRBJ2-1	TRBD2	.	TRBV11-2	CTSNSIAGMHEQFF	TGTACCAGCAACTCCATAGCGGGGATGCATGAGCAGTTCTTC
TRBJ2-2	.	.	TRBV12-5	CANGLQITNTGKLFF	TGTGCTAATGGACTTCAGATTACGAACACCGGGAAGCTGTTTTTT
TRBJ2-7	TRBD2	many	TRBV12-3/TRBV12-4	CASSRQLAGVEQYF	TGTGCCAGCAGTAGACAACTAGCGGGAGTCGAGCAGTACTTC
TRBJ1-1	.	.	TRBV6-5	CASSYRRLSEAFF	TGTGCCAGCAGTTACAGGCGACTCAGTGAAGCGTTCTTT
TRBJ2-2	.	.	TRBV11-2	CANSPPHGPTGELFF	TGTGCCAACAGCCCTCCGCACGGACCGACCGGGGAGTTGTTTTTT
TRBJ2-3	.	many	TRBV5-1	CASSFDHSTDTQYF	TGCGCCAGCAGCTTTGACCACAGCACAGATACGCAGTATTTT
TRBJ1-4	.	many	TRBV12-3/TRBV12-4	CASSGGQSATNEKLFF	TGTGCCAGCAGTGGAGGACAGAGCGCAACTAATGAAAAACTGTTTTTT
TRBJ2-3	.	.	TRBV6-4	CASSDSRSDHTDTQYF	TGTGCCAGCAGTGACTCGAGAAGCGACCACACAGATACGCAGTATTTT
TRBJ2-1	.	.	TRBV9	CASTPLSGGGNEQFF	TGTGCCAGCACCCCATTGAGCGGAGGCGGGAATGAGCAGTTCTTC
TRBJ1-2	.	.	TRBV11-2	CASSLGVGYDYTF	TGTGCCAGCAGCTTAGGGGTCGGTTATGACTACACCTTC